Following are 5 T cell receptor beta chains from one sample sequenced in a study of monozygotic twins with cystic fibrosis. TCRdb keeps only in-frame clones here, not all; method: immunoSEQ multiplex PCR. The sample lists 15,000 to 20,000 clones; roughly nine tenths were seen once. The sequenced material came from blood. Receptors were obtained from a girl aged 2-10 years with cystic fibrosis.

The V gene is TRBV5-4, the J gene TRBJ2-7; TRBD2 is a possible D gene (6 bases). The germline V gene has CDR1 SGHNT and CDR2 YYREEE (reference sequence). The length of the CDR3 is 14 residues. V was cut by 4 bases and J by 3 bases, with 14 bases left in between. The CDR3 bases are TGTGCCAGCAGCCCGGCCGTTAGCGGCTACGAGCAGTACTTC. This encodes CASSPAVSGYEQYF.

This rearrangement joins TRBV27 to TRBJ2-1, with 8 bases identical to TRBD1. In germline, CDR1 is MNHEY, CDR2 SMNVEV (reference sequence). J was trimmed by 4 bases and V by 6 bases; bases with no gene match: 11. The CDR3 totals 16 residues. The CDR3 loop is CASSATGQGPYNEQFF. The CDR3 DNA reads TGTGCCAGCAGCGCCACCGGACAGGGTCCATACAATGAGCAGTTCTTC.

The V gene is TRBV6-1, the J gene TRBJ2-1; 16 bases agree with TRBD2. The CDR3 length is 18 residues. Germline assignment: CDR1 MNHNS and CDR2 SASEGT. V shed 4 bases and J 7 bases; nucleotides not matched to a gene: 10. CDR3 sequence (DNA): TGTGCCAGCAGTGCCGGGACTAGCGGGAGGGCAGGGAAAAATGAGCAGTTCTTC. Its protein product is CASSAGTSGRAGKNEQFF.

The table lists this clone with a count of one. The gene calls are TRBV11-2 and TRBJ2-7; 7 positions match TRBD1. CDR1 and CDR2 (germline): SGHAT, FQNNGV. J lost 3 bases, V lost 2 bases, and 4 bases had no gene match. This CDR3 comprises 14 residues. In DNA form, the CDR3 reads TGTGCCAGCAGCTTAACCAGACAGGGCTACGAGCAGTACTTC. Translating gives CASSLTRQGYEQYF.

In its sample, this clone was seen once. V usage is TRBV9 and J usage is TRBJ1-1; no firm D call. V was trimmed by 4 bases and J by 2 bases, leaving 12 bases between them. Germline CDR1 reads SGDLS; CDR2 reads YYNGEE. This CDR3 has 14 residues. The CDR3 region has the DNA TGTGCCAGCAGCCTCCGGTCGAGCAACACTGAAGCTTTCTTT. Protein product: CASSLRSSNTEAFF.